This paragraph covers one T cell receptor (beta chain) sequence. Its cognate antigen is unknown. The germline V gene has CDR1 LNHDA and CDR2 SQIVND (reference sequence). Trimming took 3 bases from V and 4 from J, leaving 9 bases between them. CDR3 length equals 14 residues. This entry belongs to a study of vaccination effects on CD4 cells after COVID-19. Following an approximately ten-day culture, CD4+ T cells were purified. Measured with immunoSEQ multiplex PCR; TCRdb has only the in-frame clones, and not every one. Among some 23,000 clones listed, roughly 75% were seen once. Sample: CD4+ T cells from PBMCs cultured without peptide, taken before COVID-19 vaccination. The chain combines TRBV19 with TRBJ2-2; D is uncertain. The receptor's source is a human donor who received a COVID-19 vaccine. CDR3 protein: CASSIDVGTGELFF. In nucleotides, the CDR3 is TGTGCCAGTAGTATCGACGTTGGCACCGGGGAGCTGTTTTTT. The full variable domain, in which reference TRBV19 and TRBJ2-2 provide the parts outside the CDR3, is DGGITQSPKYLFRKEGQNVTLSCEQNLNHDAMYWYRQDPGQGLRLIYYSQIVNDFQKGDIAEGYSVSREKKESFPLTVTSAQKNPTAFYLCASSIDVGTGELFFGEGSRLTVL.